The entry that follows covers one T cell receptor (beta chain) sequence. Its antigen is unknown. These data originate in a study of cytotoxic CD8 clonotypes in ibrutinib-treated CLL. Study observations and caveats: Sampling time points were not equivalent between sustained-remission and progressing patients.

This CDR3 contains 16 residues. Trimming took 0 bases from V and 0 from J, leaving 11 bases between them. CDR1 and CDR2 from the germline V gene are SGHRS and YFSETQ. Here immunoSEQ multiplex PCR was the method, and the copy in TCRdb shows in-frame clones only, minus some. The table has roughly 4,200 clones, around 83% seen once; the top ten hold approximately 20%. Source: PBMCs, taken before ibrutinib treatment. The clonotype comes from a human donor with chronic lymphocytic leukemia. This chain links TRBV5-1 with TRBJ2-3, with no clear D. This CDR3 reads CASSLATIGSTDTQYF. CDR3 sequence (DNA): TGCGCCAGCAGCTTGGCAACTATAGGTAGCACAGATACGCAGTATTTT.